The clone carrying this T cell receptor beta chain was detected ten times or more. Its specificity is not known. The data are from a study of Graves' ophthalmopathy and Graves' hyperthyroidism. Study results and caveats: With a specificity of roughly 72% and a sensitivity of 70% to 71%, the model predicted ophthalmopathy progression.

This CDR3 spans 14 amino acids. Unmatched junction bases numbered 5, after V lost 7 bases and J lost 1 base. Germline V gene data show CDR1 as MNHEY and CDR2 as SVGAGI. The TCR beta CDR3 regions underwent amplification from RNA transcripts. Second-round multiplex PCR came after a first-round RT-PCR that employed HTBI primers. TCRdb re-called the multiplex PCR reads with MiXCR, one entry per CDR3 protein. The data show 150,000 to 200,000 distinct CDR3 sequences, just under 40% seen once. Moderate-to-severe activity, with CAS ≥3, NOSPECS ≥4 and duration under 3 months, characterized the donors with ophthalmopathy. Other autoimmune diseases, uncontrolled infections, pregnancy or lactation ruled patients out of participation. Clinical symptoms, serum thyroxine, TRAb, thyroid ultrasound and orbital computed tomography formed the basis of diagnosis.

This receptor was identified in a man aged 25 to 45 with Graves' ophthalmopathy. Sequencing was carried out using peripheral blood. The chain recombines TRBV6-5 with TRBJ1-1; 8 bases are a match to TRBD1. The CDR3 protein is CASNTGTGNTEAFF. As DNA, the CDR3 is TGTGCCAGCAACACCGGGACAGGGAACACTGAAGCTTTCTTT.